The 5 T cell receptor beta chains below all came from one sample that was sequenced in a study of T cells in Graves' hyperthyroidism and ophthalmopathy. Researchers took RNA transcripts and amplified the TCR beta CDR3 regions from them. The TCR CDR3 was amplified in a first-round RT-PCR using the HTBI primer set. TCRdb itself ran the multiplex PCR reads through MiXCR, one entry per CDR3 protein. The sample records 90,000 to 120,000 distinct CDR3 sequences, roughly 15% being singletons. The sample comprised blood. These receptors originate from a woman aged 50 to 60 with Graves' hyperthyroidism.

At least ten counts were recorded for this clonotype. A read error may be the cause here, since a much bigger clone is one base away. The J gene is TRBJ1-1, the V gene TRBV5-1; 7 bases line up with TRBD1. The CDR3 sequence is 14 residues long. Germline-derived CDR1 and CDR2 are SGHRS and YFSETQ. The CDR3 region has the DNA TGCGCCAGCAGCCCGACAGGGCCCAACACTGAAGCTTCCTTT. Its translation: CASSPTGPNTEASF. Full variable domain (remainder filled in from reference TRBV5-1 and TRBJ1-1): KAGVTQTPRYLIKTRGQQVTLSCSPISGHRSVSWYQQTPGQGLQFLFEYFSETQRNKGNFPGRFSGRQFSNSRSEMNVSTLELGDSALYLCASSPTGPNTEASFGQGTRLTVV.

The chain's CDR3 is CASSQESDQPQHF. Written as DNA, the CDR3 is TGTGCCAGCAGCCAAGAGAGTGATCAGCCCCAGCATTTT. V is TRBV5-5 and J is TRBJ1-5; unclear D gene. Trimming left V 4 bases short and J 5 bases short, with 10 bases between. The CDR3 runs to 13 residues. Germline V gives CDR1 SGHKS, CDR2 YYEKEE (reference sequence).

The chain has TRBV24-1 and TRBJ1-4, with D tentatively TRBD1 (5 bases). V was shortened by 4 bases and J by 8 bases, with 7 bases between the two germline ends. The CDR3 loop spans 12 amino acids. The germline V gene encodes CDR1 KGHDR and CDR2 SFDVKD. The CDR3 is CATSDPGEKLFF. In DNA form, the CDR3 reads TGTGCCACCAGTGACCCAGGGGAAAAACTGTTTTTT.

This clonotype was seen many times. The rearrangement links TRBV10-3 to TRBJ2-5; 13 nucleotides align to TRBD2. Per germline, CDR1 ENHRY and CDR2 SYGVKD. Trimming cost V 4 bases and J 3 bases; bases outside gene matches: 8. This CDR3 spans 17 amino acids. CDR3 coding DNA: TGTGCCATCAGTGCTGTACTTGGACTAGCGGGAGAAGAGACCCAGTACTTC. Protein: CAISAVLGLAGEETQYF.

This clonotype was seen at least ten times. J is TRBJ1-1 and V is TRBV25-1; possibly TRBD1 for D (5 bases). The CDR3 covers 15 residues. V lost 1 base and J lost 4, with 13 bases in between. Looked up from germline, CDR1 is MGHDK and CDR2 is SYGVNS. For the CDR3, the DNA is TGTGCCAGCAGTGAATTCCCAGGGAGGAGCACTGAAGCTTTCTTT. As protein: CASSEFPGRSTEAFF.